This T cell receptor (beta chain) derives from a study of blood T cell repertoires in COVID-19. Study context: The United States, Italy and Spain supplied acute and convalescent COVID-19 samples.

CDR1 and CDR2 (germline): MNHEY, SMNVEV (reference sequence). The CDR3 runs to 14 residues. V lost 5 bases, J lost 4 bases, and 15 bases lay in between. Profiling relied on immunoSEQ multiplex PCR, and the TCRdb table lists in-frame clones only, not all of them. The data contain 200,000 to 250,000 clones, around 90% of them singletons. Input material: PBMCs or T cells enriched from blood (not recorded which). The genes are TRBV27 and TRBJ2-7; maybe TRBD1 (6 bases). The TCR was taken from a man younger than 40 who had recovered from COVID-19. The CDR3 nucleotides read TGTGCCAGCAGTCCGACTGGGGGCGGGTACGAGCAGTACTTC. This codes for CASSPTGGGYEQYF.